This is a list of T cell receptor beta chains from one sample in a study of blood T cells in healthy people across ages. In TCRdb, the 5' RACE reads were re-called with MiXCR into one record per CDR3 protein. The sample includes almost 1 million distinct CDR3 sequences, 45% to 60% seen only once; the top ten take about 21%. The sample comprised blood. The source is an older woman in good health. The CDR3 runs from the conserved cysteine through the conserved F or W. A D gene is named only where the DNA matches it firmly. Expanded clones get a size class; other rows say once, few or many, or leave the size out.

D	size	V	J	CDR3	DNA
.	.	TRBV20-1	TRBJ2-5	CSAQTDDFGQTQYF	TGCAGTGCTCAAACGGACGATTTTGGGCAGACCCAGTACTTC
TRBD1	few	TRBV29-1	TRBJ1-1	CSVGDRGATEAFF	TGCAGCGTTGGTGACAGGGGGGCCACTGAAGCTTTCTTT
.	.	TRBV3-1	TRBJ1-1	CASSQQHANTEAFF	TGTGCCAGCAGCCAGCAACACGCGAACACTGAAGCTTTCTTT
TRBD1	few	TRBV15	TRBJ2-4	CATSRAGTAFNIQYF	TGTGCCACCAGCAGAGCCGGGACAGCTTTCAACATTCAGTACTTC
TRBD1	.	TRBV29-1	TRBJ2-7	CSVEGQGVDEQYF	TGCAGCGTTGAGGGACAGGGAGTGGACGAGCAGTACTTC
TRBD2	.	TRBV5-1	TRBJ2-5	CASSDAREAETQYF	TGCGCCAGCAGCGACGCGCGGGAGGCGGAGACCCAGTACTTC
TRBD2	.	TRBV30	TRBJ2-3	CAWSASGSTDTQYF	TGTGCCTGGAGTGCTAGCGGTAGCACAGATACGCAGTATTTT
.	few	TRBV2	TRBJ2-3	CASTTGGTQYF	TGTGCCAGCACAACCGGCGGTACGCAGTATTTT
.	.	TRBV5-1	TRBJ2-5	CASSPRPVQETQYF	TGCGCCAGCAGCCCCCGGCCGGTTCAGGAGACCCAGTACTTC
TRBD2	few	TRBV12-3/TRBV12-4	TRBJ2-1	CASSTLAGVHYNEQFF	TGTGCCAGCAGTACCTTAGCGGGAGTCCACTACAATGAGCAGTTCTTC
.	.	TRBV20-1	TRBJ2-3	CSVTLRRKAGVNTDTQYF	TGCAGTGTCACACTAAGACGAAAAGCGGGCGTTAACACAGATACGCAGTATTTT
TRBD1	.	TRBV20-1	TRBJ2-1	CSAREDRASYNEQFF	TGCAGTGCTAGAGAAGACAGGGCGTCCTACAATGAGCAGTTCTTC
TRBD2	.	TRBV10-3	TRBJ2-3	CAISVASGSGSDTQYF	TGTGCCATCAGCGTAGCAAGCGGGAGTGGCTCAGATACGCAGTATTTT
.	few	TRBV10-3	TRBJ2-4	CAIRSSLENIQYF	TGTGCCATCAGATCCTCCCTGGAAAACATTCAGTACTTC
TRBD1	.	TRBV20-1	TRBJ2-7	CSARDRQGAVRLGRYEQYF	TGCAGTGCTAGAGATCGACAGGGGGCAGTTAGACTGGGAAGATACGAGCAGTACTTC
TRBD2	.	TRBV7-8	TRBJ2-4	CASSPRAGVEEQYF	TGTGCCAGCAGCCCCCGAGCGGGAGTGGAGGAGCAGTACTTC
.	.	TRBV12-3/TRBV12-4	TRBJ1-1	CASRLMNTEAFF	TGTGCCAGCAGATTGATGAACACTGAAGCTTTCTTT
.	.	TRBV3-1	TRBJ1-3	CASSQVGIGNTIYF	TGTGCCAGCAGCCAAGTCGGGATAGGAAACACCATATATTTT
.	.	TRBV28	TRBJ2-7	CASSFWTADYEQYF	TGTGCCAGCAGTTTTTGGACAGCGGACTACGAGCAGTACTTC
.	.	TRBV7-9	TRBJ1-1	CASRPGVWDTEAFF	TGTGCCAGCAGGCCGGGGGTCTGGGACACTGAAGCTTTCTTT
TRBD1	.	TRBV6-2/TRBV6-3	TRBJ2-5	CASSYELGQAQETQYF	TGTGCCAGCAGTTACGAACTGGGACAGGCCCAAGAGACCCAGTACTTC
.	.	TRBV7-2	TRBJ2-3	CASSLGWVTDTQYF	TGTGCCAGCAGCTTGGGCTGGGTCACAGATACGCAGTATTTT
TRBD1	once	TRBV20-1	TRBJ2-7	CSAPDRGLSSYNEQYF	TGCAGTGCCCCCGACAGGGGGCTGAGCTCCTACAATGAGCAGTACTTC
TRBD2	.	TRBV4-2	TRBJ2-5	CASSQVRGRAKETQYF	TGTGCCAGCAGCCAAGTTCGCGGGAGGGCCAAAGAGACCCAGTACTTC
.	few	TRBV4-3	TRBJ2-6	CASSQDWAGQYSGANVLTF	TGCGCCAGCAGCCAAGACTGGGCAGGGCAGTATTCTGGGGCCAACGTCCTGACTTTC
TRBD2	.	TRBV7-2	TRBJ2-5	CASSLGGVGRGTQETQYF	TGTGCCAGCAGCTTAGGGGGTGTGGGGCGGGGGACCCAAGAGACCCAGTACTTC
.	.	TRBV4-3	TRBJ2-7	CASSQGPQLYSSIPYNEQYF	TGCGCCAGCAGCCAAGGCCCCCAATTGTACTCCTCCATTCCCTACAATGAGCAGTACTTC
.	.	TRBV7-3	TRBJ2-2	CASSPALTGELFF	TGTGCCAGCAGCCCGGCACTCACCGGGGAGCTGTTTTTT
.	few	TRBV4-1	TRBJ2-3	CASSPEGDLGTDTQYF	TGCGCCAGCAGCCCAGAGGGGGACCTCGGCACAGATACGCAGTATTTT
TRBD2	.	TRBV4-1	TRBJ2-5	CASSPPAGTRVNNEQYF	TGCGCCAGCAGCCCCCCCGCGGGGACTAGAGTTAACAATGAGCAGTACTTC
.	.	TRBV7-2	TRBJ2-3	CASRGPTTDTQYF	TGTGCCAGCAGGGGACCAACCACAGATACGCAGTATTTT
.	.	TRBV5-1	TRBJ2-5	CASPENPQETQYF	TGCGCCAGCCCCGAAAACCCCCAAGAGACCCAGTACTTC
TRBD2	.	TRBV4-1	TRBJ2-1	CASSQGTASGVNEQFF	TGCGCCAGCAGCCAAGGTACGGCTAGCGGGGTGAATGAGCAGTTCTTC
.	.	TRBV4-1	TRBJ2-7	CASSRQQGSGGVDEQYF	TGCGCCAGCAGCCGCCAACAGGGTAGTGGGGGTGTAGACGAGCAGTACTTC
TRBD1	.	TRBV19	TRBJ2-7	CASGPGQTYEQYF	TGTGCCAGTGGACCGGGACAGACCTACGAGCAGTACTTC
.	.	TRBV10-2	TRBJ1-2	CASSESLRSGYTF	TGCGCCAGCAGTGAGTCTCTCCGAAGCGGCTACACCTTC
.	.	TRBV29-1	TRBJ2-3	CSAEIRTGTDTQYF	TGCAGCGCTGAGATCCGGACAGGCACAGATACGCAGTATTTT
.	.	TRBV28	TRBJ2-7	CASSLRLAVGYEQYF	TGTGCCAGCAGTTTAAGGCTAGCAGTTGGGTACGAGCAGTACTTC
.	few	TRBV11-2	TRBJ2-1	CASSPGTEYNEQFF	TGTGCCAGCAGCCCCGGGACGGAGTACAATGAGCAGTTCTTC
TRBD2	.	TRBV4-3	TRBJ2-7	CASSQKREGLHEQYF	TGCGCCAGCAGCCAAAAGCGGGAGGGCCTCCACGAGCAGTACTTC
.	.	TRBV20-1	TRBJ1-2	CSAGGAGRGYGYTF	TGCAGTGCTGGCGGGGCAGGGCGCGGCTATGGCTACACCTTC
.	few	TRBV20-1	TRBJ1-5	CSARSRTDQPQHF	TGCAGTGCTAGAAGCAGGACCGATCAGCCCCAGCATTTT
.	many	TRBV29-1	TRBJ2-3	CSERQGTDTQYF	TGCAGCGAAAGACAGGGCACAGATACGCAGTATTTT
TRBD1	.	TRBV3-1	TRBJ2-1	CASNRAGGGEQFF	TGTGCCAGCAATAGAGCAGGGGGTGGTGAGCAGTTCTTC
.	few	TRBV7-2	TRBJ2-7	CASRSNHEQYF	TGTGCCAGCAGGTCTAACCACGAGCAGTACTTC